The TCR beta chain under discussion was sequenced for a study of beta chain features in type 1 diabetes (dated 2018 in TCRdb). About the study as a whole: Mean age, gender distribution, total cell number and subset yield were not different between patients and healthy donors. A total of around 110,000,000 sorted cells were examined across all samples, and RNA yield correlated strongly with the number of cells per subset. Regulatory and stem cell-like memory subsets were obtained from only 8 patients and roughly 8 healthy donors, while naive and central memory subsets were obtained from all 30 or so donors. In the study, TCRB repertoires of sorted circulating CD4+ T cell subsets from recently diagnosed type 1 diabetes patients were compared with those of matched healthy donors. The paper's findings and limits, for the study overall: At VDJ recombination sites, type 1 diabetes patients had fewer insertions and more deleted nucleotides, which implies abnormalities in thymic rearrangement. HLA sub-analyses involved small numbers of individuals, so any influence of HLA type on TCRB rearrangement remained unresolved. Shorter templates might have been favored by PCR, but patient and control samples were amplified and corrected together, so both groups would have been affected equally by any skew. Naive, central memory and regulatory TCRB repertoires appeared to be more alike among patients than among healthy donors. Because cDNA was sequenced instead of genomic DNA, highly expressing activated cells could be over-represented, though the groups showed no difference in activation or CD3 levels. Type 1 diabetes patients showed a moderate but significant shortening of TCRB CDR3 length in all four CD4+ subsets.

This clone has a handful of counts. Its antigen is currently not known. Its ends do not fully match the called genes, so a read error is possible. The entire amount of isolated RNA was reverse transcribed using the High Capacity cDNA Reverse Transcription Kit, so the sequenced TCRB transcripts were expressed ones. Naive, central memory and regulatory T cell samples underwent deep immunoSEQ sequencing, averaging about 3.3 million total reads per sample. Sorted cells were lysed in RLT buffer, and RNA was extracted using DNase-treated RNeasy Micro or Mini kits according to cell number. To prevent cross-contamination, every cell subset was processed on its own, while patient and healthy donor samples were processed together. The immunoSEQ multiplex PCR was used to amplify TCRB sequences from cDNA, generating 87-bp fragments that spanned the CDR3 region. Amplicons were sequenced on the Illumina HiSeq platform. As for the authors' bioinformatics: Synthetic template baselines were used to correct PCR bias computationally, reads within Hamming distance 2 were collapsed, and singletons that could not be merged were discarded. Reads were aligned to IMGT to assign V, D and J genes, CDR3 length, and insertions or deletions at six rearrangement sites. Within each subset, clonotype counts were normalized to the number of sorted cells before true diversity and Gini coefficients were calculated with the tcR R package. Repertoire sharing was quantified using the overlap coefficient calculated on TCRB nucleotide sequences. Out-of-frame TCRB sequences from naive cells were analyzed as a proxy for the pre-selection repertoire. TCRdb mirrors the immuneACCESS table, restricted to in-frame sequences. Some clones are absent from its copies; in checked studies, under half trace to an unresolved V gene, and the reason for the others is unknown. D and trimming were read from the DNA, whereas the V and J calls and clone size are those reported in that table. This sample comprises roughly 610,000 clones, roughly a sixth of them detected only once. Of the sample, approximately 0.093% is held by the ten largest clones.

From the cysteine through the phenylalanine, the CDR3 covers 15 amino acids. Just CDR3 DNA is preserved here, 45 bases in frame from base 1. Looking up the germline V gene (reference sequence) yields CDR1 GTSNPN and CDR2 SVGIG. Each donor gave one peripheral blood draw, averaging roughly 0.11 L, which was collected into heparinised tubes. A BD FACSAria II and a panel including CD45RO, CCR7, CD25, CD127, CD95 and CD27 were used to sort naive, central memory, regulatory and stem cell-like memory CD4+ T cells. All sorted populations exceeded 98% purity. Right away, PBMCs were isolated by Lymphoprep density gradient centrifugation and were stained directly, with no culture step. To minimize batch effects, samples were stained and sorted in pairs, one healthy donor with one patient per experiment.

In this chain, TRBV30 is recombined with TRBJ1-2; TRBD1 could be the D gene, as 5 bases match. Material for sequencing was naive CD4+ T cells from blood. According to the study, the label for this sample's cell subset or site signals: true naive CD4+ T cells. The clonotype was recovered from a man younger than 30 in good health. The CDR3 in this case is CAGSRGPRRDGGYTF. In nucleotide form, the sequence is TGTGCCGGGAGCCGGGGACCCCGGAGGGACGGTGGCTACACCTTC.